This TCR beta chain was observed in a study of blood T cell repertoires in COVID-19 (dated by TCRdb to the early 2020s). Notes on the research overall: Samples from collaborators originated in the United States, Italy and Spain and spanned both the acute and convalescent phases of COVID-19. The repertoires were released in a freely available public database intended as a resource for research on the immune response to SARS-CoV-2. Nearly every sample came with metadata listing a de-identified subject ID, COVID-19 status, age in years and sex. The samples were drawn from the first 160 participants of the ongoing ImmuneRACE study and from 950 to 1,500 subjects provided by 6 global collaborators. The material from the prospective study consisted of cDNA or gDNA derived from T cells, B-cell-depleted T cells, or PBMCs. Where available, HLA class I and class II types were taken from metadata supplied by the sample provider and were not determined by assay-based typing. The dataset comprised deeply sampled blood TCRbeta repertoires from subjects exposed to, actively infected with, or recovered from COVID-19.

TCRbeta CDR3 regions were amplified from genomic DNA by means of the immunoSEQ Assay, a bias-controlled multiplex PCR. As for how the authors treated the data: Within the assay, amplification of reference gene primers was used to estimate how many nucleated cells each sample contained. Sequence reads were collapsed and filtered to measure the absolute abundance of every unique TCRbeta CDR3 rearrangement. Productive Simpson clonality was computed per sample as the square root of Simpson's diversity index over productive rearrangements. TCRdb's version of the immuneACCESS table is confined to in-frame rearrangements and falls short of the full clone set. An unresolved V gene accounts for under half of the shortfall where checked; the remainder is of unknown origin. For V, J and clone size, that table is used; D and trimming come from the DNA. Across this sample there are over 70,000 clones, with over 70% seen only once. Roughly 1.1% of the sample rests with the top ten.

In this sample, this clone turned up once. What antigen it recognizes has not been identified. No per-base quality is available; no much larger clone lies one base away. Collaborating institutions collected whole blood in K2EDTA tubes following their own protocols. For TCRbeta analysis, collaborator samples were shipped as frozen whole blood, as isolated PBMCs, or as DNA extracted from either sample type. Results and caveats for the whole study, not just this receptor: How much clinical and demographic metadata was included differed by source and by participant, and the metadata was provided uncurated.

This clonotype was obtained from a human donor in a cohort sampled during active COVID-19. Sequenced material: peripheral blood.

The DNA sequence follows: TGCGCCAGCAGCCACGGACTGGCTAACACCGGGGAGCTGTTTTTT. The resulting protein is CASSHGLANTGELFF. Recombination linked TRBV5-1 to TRBJ2-2, with a tentative D gene TRBD2 over 5 matching bases. Per the germline V gene, SGHRS is the CDR1 and YFSETQ is the CDR2. The CDR3 contains 15 residues, cysteine and phenylalanine counted. Only the CDR3 DNA is retained, 45 bases long and in frame from the first base. The junction carries 12 bases between V and J, which are trimmed by 4 bases and 2 bases respectively.